This TCR beta chain was found in a study of T cell changes during pregnancy in multiple sclerosis. Produced via immunoSEQ multiplex PCR; TCRdb's table is partial and in-frame only. This sample yields over 35,000 clones, of which about 85% are seen a single time; under 0.95% belongs to the top ten. Specimen: CD4+ T cells from peripheral blood mononuclear cells, collected after pregnancy. The clonotype originates from a female donor with multiple sclerosis, enrolled in a pregnancy study.

The DNA of the CDR3 is TGTGCCAGCAGCCGCGGGACTAGCGGGCGGATCGCTAGCACAGATACGCAGTATTTT. This codes for CASSRGTSGRIASTDTQYF. The rearrangement uses TRBV11-2 and TRBJ2-3, with TRBD2 identical over 12 bases. The trim removed 5 bases at V and 0 bases at J, leaving 12 bases unmatched. This CDR3 has 19 residues. Germline V gene lookup returns CDR1 SGHAT and CDR2 FQNNGV. The entire variable domain, with the rest obtained from reference TRBV11-2 and TRBJ2-3, is as follows: EAGVAQSPRYKIIEKRQSVAFWCNPISGHATLYWYQQILGQGPKLLIQFQNNGVVDDSQLPKDRFSAERLKGVDSTLKIQPAKLEDSAVYLCASSRGTSGRIASTDTQYFGPGTRLTVL.